Here is one TCR beta chain with its context. Its specificity is unknown. The data were taken from a study of T cell responses to AZD1222 COVID-19 vaccine. Broader study findings: Seropositivity was recorded at baseline in only a handful of AZD1222 recipients.

CDR3 length: 13 residues. The J segment lost 9 bases and the V segment lost 7 bases, leaving 7 bases of the junction unmatched. Germline V gives CDR1 ENHRY, CDR2 SYGVKD. Generated by immunoSEQ multiplex PCR, the TCRdb table keeps only in-frame clones and is missing some. Among more than 150,000 clones listed, 94% were seen once. The V and J genes are TRBV10-3 and TRBJ2-1, with TRBD2 matching 9 bases. Sequencing was performed on peripheral blood, taken 28 days after the second AZD1222 dose. The receptor's source is an adult who received the AZD1222 COVID-19 vaccine. The DNA of the CDR3 is TGTGCCATCACCGGACTAGCGCAGGGTGAGCAGTTCTTC. Protein sequence: CAITGLAQGEQFF.